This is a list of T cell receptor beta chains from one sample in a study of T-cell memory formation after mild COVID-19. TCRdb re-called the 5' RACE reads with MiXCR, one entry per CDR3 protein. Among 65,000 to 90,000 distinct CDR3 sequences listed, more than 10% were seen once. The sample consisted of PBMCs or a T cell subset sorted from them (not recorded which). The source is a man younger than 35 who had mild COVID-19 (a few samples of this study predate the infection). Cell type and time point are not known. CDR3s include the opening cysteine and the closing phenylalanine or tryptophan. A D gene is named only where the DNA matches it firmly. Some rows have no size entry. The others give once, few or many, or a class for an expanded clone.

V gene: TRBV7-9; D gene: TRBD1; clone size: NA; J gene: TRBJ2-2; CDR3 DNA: TGTGCCAGCAGAGCCGGACAGGGGAACACCGGGGAGCTGTTTTTT; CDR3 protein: CASRAGQGNTGELFF
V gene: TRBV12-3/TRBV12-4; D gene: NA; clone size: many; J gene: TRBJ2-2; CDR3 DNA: TGTGCCAGCAGTTTAGAGGAGACCGGGGAGCTGTTTTTT; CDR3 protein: CASSLEETGELFF
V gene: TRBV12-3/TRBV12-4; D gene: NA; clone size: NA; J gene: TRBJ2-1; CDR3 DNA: TGTGCCAGCAGCCAACAGGGATACTCGATCAATGATCAGTTCTTC; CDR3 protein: CASSQQGYSINDQFF
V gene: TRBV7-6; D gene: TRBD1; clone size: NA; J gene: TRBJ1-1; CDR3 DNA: TGTGCCAGCAGCCGAACCGGGACAGTCATGAACACTGAAGCTTTCTTT; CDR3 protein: CASSRTGTVMNTEAFF
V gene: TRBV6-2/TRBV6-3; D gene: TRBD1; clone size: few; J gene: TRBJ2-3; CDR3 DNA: TGTGCCAGCAGTTCACAGACAGGGCCAGATACGCAGTATTTT; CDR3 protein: CASSSQTGPDTQYF
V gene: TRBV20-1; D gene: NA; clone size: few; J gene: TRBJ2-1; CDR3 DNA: TGCAGTGCCCAAGGGCGGGAACCCAATGAGCAGTTCTTC; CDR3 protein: CSAQGREPNEQFF
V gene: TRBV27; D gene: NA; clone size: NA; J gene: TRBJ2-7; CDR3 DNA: TGTGCCAGCAGTTTATATCCAGGGAGGCTTCCCCACGAGCAGTACTTC; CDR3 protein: CASSLYPGRLPHEQYF
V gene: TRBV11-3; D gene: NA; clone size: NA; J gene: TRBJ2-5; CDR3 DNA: TGTGCCAGCAGCTCTTTAAGGGGGGGCCGAGAGACCCAGTACTTC; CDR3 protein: CASSSLRGGRETQYF
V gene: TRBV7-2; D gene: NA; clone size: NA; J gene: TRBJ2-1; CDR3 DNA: TGTGCCAGCAGCACCCCCCGGGAAGGGGACTACAATGAGCAGTTCTTC; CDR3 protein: CASSTPREGDYNEQFF
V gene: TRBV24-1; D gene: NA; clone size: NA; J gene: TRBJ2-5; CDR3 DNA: TGTGCCACCAGTGATCGGGGCCCGGACAGTCGATACCAAGAGACCCAGTACTTC; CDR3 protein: CATSDRGPDSRYQETQYF
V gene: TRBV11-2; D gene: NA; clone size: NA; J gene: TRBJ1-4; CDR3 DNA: TGTGCCAGCAGCTTGGAGGGGATCGTTGAAAAACTGTTTTTT; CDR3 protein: CASSLEGIVEKLFF
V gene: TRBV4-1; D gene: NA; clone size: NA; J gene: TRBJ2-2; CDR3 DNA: TGCGCCAGCTTTTCGGGGGGCCGCGCCGGGGAGCTGTTTTTT; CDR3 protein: CASFSGGRAGELFF
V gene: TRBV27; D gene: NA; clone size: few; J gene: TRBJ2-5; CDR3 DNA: TGTGCCAGCAGTTTATGGTCAGGGGAGGTGAGAGAGACCCAGTACTTC; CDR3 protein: CASSLWSGEVRETQYF
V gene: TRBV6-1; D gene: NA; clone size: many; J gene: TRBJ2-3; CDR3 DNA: TGTGCCAGCGGGGGGCTAGGCGCAGATACGCAGTATTTT; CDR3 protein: CASGGLGADTQYF
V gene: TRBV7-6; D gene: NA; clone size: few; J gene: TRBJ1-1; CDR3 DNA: TGTGCCAGCAGCTCCAGCTCATGGAGGACTGAAGCTTTCTTT; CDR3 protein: CASSSSSWRTEAFF
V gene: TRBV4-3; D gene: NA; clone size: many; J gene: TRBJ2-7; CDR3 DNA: TGCGCCAGCAGCCAAGTAAGGCGGGGTGTCCCGAGCGAGCAGTACTTC; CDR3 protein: CASSQVRRGVPSEQYF
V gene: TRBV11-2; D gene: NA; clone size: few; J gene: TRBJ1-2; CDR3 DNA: TGTGCCAGCAGCTTCAACCTCGGGAAAAGAGACTATGGCTACACCTTC; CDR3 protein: CASSFNLGKRDYGYTF
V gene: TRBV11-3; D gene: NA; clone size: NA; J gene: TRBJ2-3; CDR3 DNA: TGTGCCAGCAGCTTAGCCTACGGGGATACGCAGTATTTT; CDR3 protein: CASSLAYGDTQYF
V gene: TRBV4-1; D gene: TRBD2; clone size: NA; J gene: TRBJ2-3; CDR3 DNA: TGCGCCAGCAGCCCGACTAGCGGGGCCACAGATACGCAGTATTTT; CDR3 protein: CASSPTSGATDTQYF
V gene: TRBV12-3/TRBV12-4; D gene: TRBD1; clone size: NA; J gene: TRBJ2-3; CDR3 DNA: TGTGCCAGCAGACCGGGACAGGGGTATGATACGCAGTATTTT; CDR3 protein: CASRPGQGYDTQYF
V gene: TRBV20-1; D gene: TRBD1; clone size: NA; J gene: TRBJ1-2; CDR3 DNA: TGCAGTGCTCACTTAACAGGGGTCCATAGCTATGGCTACACCTTC; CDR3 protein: CSAHLTGVHSYGYTF
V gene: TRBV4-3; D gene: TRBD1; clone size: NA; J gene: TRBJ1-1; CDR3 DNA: TGCGCCAGCAGCCAAGGGACAGGGTGGAACACTGAAGCTTTCTTT; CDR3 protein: CASSQGTGWNTEAFF